This T cell receptor beta chain was captured by sequencing in a study of tumor-infiltrating lymphocytes in primary liver carcinoma. The CDR3 spans 14 residues. Germline V CDR1 and CDR2: SGHDT, YYEEEE. V shed 4 bases, J shed 3 bases, and the junction held 5 bases outside the gene matches. As regards this clonotype: The antigen remains unidentified. Here the CDR3 omits its conserved ending phenylalanine or tryptophan, so a read error is the likely source.

Co-extraction yielded RNA and DNA from approximately 22-30 mg of unsorted bulk tissue. A primer matching the constant region was used to make TCR beta cDNA from 500 ng of total RNA. Libraries covering TCR beta were generated through three nested multiplex PCR rounds (using a slightly modified ARM-PCR). The study ran its first two PCR rounds for 9 to 10 cycles each, using TRBV1-TRBV30 forward primers and a C-beta reverse primer. In TCRdb, the multiplex PCR reads were re-called with MiXCR into one record per CDR3 protein. The sample shows 100,000 or so distinct CDR3 sequences, roughly 80% of them seen only once. General observations from the study: Top clones occupying all five tumor regions numbered only about 7-24%.

The sequence was obtained from a man aged 35 to 55 with primary liver carcinoma and hepatitis B virus infection. The specimen was liver tumor tissue from sampling region 3. The subset: tumor region T3, left-lateral pole. The gene calls are TRBV5-6 and TRBJ2-3, with 7 bases aligning to TRBD1. The CDR3 sequence: CASSQQGTTDTQYY. The CDR3 DNA is TGTGCCAGCAGCCAACAGGGGACAACAGATACGCAGTATTAT.